This T cell receptor beta chain was sequenced in a study of blood T cell repertoires in COVID-19. Across the study: From T cells, B-cell-depleted T cells, or PBMCs came the material, which was cDNA or gDNA.

TCRdb's copy holds only in-frame clones and misses some; the assay was immunoSEQ multiplex PCR. The sample gives hundreds of thousands of clones, 86% of which show up once; roughly 2.2% is in the top ten. This clone was counted once. The TCR was taken from a woman in her 50s with acute or convalescent COVID-19. The sequencing input was peripheral blood.

CDR3 coding DNA: TGTGCCTGGAGTTGGGGACACACTGACTCCTACGAGCAGTACTTC. Amino acids: CAWSWGHTDSYEQYF. The V and J genes are TRBV30 and TRBJ2-7; D is possibly TRBD1 (6 bases). V lost 2 bases to trimming and J lost 0 bases, with 14 bases between them. The CDR3 is 15 residues long. Germline lookup yields CDR1 GTSNPN and CDR2 SVGIG (reference sequence).